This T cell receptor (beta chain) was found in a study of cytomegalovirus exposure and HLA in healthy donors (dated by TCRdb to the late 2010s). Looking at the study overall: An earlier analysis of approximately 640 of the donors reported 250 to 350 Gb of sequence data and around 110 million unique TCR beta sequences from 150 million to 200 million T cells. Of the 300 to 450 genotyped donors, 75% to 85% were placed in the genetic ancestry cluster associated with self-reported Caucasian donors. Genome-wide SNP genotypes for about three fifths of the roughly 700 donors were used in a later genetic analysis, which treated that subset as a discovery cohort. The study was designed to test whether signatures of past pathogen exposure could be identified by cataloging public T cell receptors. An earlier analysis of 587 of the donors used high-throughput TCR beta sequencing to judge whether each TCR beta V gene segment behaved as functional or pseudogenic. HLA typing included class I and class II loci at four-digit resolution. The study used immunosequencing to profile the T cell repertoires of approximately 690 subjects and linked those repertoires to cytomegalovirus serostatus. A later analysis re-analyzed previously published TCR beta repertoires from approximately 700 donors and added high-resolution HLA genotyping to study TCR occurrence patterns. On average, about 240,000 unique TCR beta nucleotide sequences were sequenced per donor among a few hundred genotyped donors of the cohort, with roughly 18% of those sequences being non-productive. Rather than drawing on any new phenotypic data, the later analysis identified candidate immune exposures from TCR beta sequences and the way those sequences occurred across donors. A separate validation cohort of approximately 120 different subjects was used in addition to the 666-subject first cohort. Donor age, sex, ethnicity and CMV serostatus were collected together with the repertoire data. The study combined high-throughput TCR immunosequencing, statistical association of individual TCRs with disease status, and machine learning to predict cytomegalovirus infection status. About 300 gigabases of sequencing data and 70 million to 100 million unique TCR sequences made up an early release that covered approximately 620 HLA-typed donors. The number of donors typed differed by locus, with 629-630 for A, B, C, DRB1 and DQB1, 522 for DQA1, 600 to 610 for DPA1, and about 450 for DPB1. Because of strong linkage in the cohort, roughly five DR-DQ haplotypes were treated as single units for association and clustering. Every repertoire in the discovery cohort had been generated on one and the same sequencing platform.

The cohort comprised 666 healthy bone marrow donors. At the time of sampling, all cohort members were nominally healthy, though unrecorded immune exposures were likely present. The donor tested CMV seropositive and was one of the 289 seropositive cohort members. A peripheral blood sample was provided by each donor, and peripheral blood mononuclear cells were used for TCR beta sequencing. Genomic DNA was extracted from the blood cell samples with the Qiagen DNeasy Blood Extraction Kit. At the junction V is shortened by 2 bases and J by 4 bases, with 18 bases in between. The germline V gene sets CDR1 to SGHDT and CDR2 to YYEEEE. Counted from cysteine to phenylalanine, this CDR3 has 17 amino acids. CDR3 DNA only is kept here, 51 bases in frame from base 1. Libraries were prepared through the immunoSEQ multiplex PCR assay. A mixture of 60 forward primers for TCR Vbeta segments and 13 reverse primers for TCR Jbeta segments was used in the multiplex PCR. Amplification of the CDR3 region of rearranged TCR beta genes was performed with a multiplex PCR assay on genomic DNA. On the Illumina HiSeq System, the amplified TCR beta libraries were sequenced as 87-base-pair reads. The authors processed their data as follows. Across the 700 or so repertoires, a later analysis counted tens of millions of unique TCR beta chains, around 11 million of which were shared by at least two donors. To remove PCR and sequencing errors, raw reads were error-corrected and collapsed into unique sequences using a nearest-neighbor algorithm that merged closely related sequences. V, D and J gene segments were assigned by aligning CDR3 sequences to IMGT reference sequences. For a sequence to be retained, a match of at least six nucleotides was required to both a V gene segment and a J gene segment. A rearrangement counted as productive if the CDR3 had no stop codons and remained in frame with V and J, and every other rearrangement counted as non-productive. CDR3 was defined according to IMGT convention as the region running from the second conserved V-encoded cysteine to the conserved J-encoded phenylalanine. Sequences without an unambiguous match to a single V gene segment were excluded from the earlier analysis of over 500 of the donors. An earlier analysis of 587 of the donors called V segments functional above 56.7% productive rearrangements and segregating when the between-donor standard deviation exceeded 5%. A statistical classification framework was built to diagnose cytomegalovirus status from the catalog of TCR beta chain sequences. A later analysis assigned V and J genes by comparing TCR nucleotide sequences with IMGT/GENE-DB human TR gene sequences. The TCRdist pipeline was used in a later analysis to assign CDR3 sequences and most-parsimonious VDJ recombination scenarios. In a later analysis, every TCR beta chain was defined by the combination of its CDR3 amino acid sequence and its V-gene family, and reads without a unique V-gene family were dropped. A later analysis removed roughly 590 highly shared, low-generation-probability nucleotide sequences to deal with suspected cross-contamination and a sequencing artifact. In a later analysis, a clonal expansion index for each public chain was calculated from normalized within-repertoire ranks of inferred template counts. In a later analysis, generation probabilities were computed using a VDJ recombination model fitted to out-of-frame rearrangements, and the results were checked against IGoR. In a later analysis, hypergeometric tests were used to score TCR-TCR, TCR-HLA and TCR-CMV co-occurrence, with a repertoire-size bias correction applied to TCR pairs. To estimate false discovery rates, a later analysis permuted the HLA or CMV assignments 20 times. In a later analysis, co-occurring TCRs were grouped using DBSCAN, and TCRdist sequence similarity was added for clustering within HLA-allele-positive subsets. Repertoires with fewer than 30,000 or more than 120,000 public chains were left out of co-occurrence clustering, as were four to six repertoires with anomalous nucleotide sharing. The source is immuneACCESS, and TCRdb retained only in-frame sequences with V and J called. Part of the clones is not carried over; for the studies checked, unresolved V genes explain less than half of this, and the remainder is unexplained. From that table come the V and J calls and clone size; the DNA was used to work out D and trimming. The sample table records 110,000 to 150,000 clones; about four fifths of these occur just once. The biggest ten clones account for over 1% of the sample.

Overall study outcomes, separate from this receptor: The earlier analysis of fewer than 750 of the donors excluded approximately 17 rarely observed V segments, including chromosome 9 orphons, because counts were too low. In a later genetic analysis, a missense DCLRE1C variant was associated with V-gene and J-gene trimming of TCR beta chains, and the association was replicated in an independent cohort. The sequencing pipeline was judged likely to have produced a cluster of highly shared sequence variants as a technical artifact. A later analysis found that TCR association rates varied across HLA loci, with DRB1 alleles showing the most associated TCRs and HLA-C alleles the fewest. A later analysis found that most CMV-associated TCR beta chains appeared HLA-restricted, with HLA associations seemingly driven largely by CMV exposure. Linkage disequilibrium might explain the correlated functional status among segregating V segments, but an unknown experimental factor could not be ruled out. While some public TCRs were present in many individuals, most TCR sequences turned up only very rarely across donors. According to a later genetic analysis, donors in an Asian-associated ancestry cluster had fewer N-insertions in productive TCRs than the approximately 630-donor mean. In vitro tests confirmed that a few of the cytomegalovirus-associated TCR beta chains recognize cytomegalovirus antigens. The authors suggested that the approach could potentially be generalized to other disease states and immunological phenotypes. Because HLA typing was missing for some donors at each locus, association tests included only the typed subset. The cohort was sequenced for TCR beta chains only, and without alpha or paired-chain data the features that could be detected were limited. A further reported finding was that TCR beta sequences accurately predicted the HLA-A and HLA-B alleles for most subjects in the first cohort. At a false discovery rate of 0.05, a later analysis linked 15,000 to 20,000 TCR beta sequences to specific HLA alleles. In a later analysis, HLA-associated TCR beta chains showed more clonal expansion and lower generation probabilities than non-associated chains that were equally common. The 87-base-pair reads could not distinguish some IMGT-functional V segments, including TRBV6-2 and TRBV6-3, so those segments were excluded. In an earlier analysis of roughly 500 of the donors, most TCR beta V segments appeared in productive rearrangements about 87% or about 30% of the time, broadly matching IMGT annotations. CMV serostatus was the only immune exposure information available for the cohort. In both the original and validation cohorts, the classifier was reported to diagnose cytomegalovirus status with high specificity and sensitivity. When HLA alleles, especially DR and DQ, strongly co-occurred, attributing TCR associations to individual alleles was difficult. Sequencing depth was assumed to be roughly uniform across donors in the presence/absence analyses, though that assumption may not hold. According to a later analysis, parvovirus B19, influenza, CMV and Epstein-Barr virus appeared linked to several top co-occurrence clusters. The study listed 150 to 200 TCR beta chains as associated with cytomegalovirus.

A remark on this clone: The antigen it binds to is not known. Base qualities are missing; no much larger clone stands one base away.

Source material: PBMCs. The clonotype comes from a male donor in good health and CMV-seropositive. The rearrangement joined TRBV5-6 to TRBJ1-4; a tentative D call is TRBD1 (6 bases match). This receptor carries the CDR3 CASSLAGKGEFNEKLFF. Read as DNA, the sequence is TGTGCCAGCAGCTTAGCTGGGAAGGGGGAGTTTAATGAAAAACTGTTTTTT.